Listed here are 21 T cell receptor beta chains from one sample, sequenced in a study of blood T cell dynamics during melanoma immunotherapy. The sample's time point: week 3, after first cycle of checkpoint inhibitor. Only in-frame clones appear in the TCRdb table, and some are missing; sequencing was by immunoSEQ multiplex PCR. The data hold about 14,000 clones, with around 86% observed a single time. Sequencing was performed on blood, taken from a patient treated with checkpoint blockade. The receptor source for this set is a human donor with melanoma.

J is TRBJ2-7 and V is TRBV7-9; D remains unclear. V was pared by 6 bases and J by 1 base, with 16 bases between. The length of the CDR3 is 15 residues. CDR1 and CDR2 from the germline V gene are SEHNR and FQNEAQ (reference sequence). CDR3 nucleotides: TGTGCCAGCAGTCACCCGACCGCTTCTTCCTACGAGCAGTACTTC. This sequence encodes CASSHPTASSYEQYF.

The chain carries TRBV18 and TRBJ1-1; a possible D gene is TRBD1 (5 bases). Trimming stripped 1 base from V and 5 bases from J, with 11 bases between. The CDR3 sequence is 14 residues long. The germline gives CDR1 KGHSH, CDR2 LQKENI. The CDR3 coding sequence is TGTGCCAGCTCACCACGTATGGGGGATACTGAAGCTTTCTTT. This encodes CASSPRMGDTEAFF.

The V call is TRBV6-1, the J call TRBJ2-7; D may be TRBD2 (7 bases). Germline CDR1 reads MNHNS; CDR2 reads SASEGT. The CDR3 has 13 residues. Trimming took off 5 bases at V and 6 bases at J, with 14 bases between the two ends. The CDR3 sequence: CASSPRGAFEQYF. CDR3 sequence (DNA): TGTGCCAGCAGTCCCCGGGGGGCCTTCGAGCAGTACTTC.

The rearrangement joins TRBV21-1 to TRBJ2-1; TRBD1, as called in the table, went unchecked against the DNA. TRBV21-1 is flagged as a pseudogene. This CDR3 is 13 amino acids long. CDR3 region: CAGLGSLLSEQFF. As DNA, the CDR3 is TGTGCCGGATTGGGCTCTCTGCTCAGTGAGCAGTTCTTC.

J is TRBJ2-7 and V is TRBV14; TRBD2 aligns across 11 bases. The germline CDR1 and CDR2 sequences are SGHDN and FVKESK. Trimming took 3 bases from V and 7 from J; bases not matched to a gene: 11. This CDR3 comprises 16 residues. The CDR3 bases are TGTGCCAGCAGCCAGGGACCGGGACTAGCGGCAAGGGAGCAGTACTTC. Translation: CASSQGPGLAAREQYF.

The J gene is TRBJ1-6, the V gene TRBV14, with D maybe TRBD1 (6 bases). Trimming cost V 1 base and J 10 bases, with 11 bases left between them. Germline assignment: CDR1 SGHDN and CDR2 FVKESK. CDR3 size: 14 residues. DNA for the CDR3: TGTGCCAGCAGCCAAGTGACAGGACGATCACCCCTCCACTTT. This sequence encodes CASSQVTGRSPLHF.

The rearrangement links TRBV11-2 to TRBJ2-2; maybe TRBD1 (5 bases). Germline V CDR1 and CDR2: SGHAT, FQNNGV. V lost 2 bases and J lost 6, with 7 bases in between. CDR3 size: 13 residues. The CDR3 region has the DNA TGTGCCAGCAGCTTAATAGGGGCCGGGGAGCTGTTTTTT. The encoded protein is CASSLIGAGELFF.

The genes are TRBV28 and TRBJ1-4, with 7 bases matching TRBD1. From germline, CDR1 is MDHEN and CDR2 SYDVKM. Trimming removed 5 bases from V and 10 bases from J; junction bases left unmatched: 7. The CDR3 sequence is 13 residues long. The CDR3 loop reads CASSLPTGSKLFF. The DNA of the CDR3 is TGTGCCAGCAGTCTCCCGACAGGGTCAAAACTGTTTTTT.

This chain connects TRBV2 to TRBJ1-1; D might be TRBD1 (6 bases). In germline, CDR1 is SNHLY, CDR2 FYNNEI. The CDR3 totals 12 residues. V was clipped by 9 bases and J by 6 bases, with 14 bases between them. CDR3: CASKGGIAEAFF. The CDR3 bases are TGTGCCAGTAAGGGGGGAATAGCTGAAGCTTTCTTT.

This chain links TRBV18 with TRBJ2-1; D might be TRBD2 (6 bases). The CDR3 extends over 16 amino acids. V lost 4 bases and J 6 bases, leaving 19 bases between the germline ends. Germline V lookup: CDR1 KGHSH, CDR2 LQKENI. The CDR3 is CASSQPGVSSGNEQFF. The CDR3, as DNA: TGTGCCAGCTCACAGCCGGGGGTAAGCAGCGGCAATGAGCAGTTCTTC.

V usage is TRBV27 and J usage is TRBJ1-2; TRBD1 is a possible D gene (5 bases). This CDR3 contains 14 residues. V was cut by 3 bases and J by 2 bases, with 10 bases left in between. Germline assignment: CDR1 MNHEY and CDR2 SMNVEV (reference sequence). The CDR3 loop reads CASSFSGINYGYTF. The CDR3 DNA reads TGTGCCAGCAGTTTTTCAGGGATAAACTATGGCTACACCTTC.

V is TRBV7-6 and J is TRBJ2-3; maybe TRBD1 (6 bases). V was trimmed by 5 bases and J by 0 bases, leaving 18 bases between them. Per the germline V gene, CDR1 is SGHVS and CDR2 is FNYEAQ. There are 17 residues in the CDR3. The CDR3 coding sequence is TGTGCCAGCAGCCACCCCTCAGGGGAAACTAGCACAGATACGCAGTATTTT. Translated: CASSHPSGETSTDTQYF.

This chain links TRBV28 with TRBJ2-7; TRBD2 is a possible D gene (5 bases). V lost 6 bases and J 3 bases, leaving 12 bases between the germline ends. Germline CDR1 and CDR2: MDHEN and SYDVKM. There are 13 residues in the CDR3. CDR3 nucleotides: TGTGCCAGCAGGGGAGCAGGCGTCTACGAGCAGTACTTC. Amino acid sequence: CASRGAGVYEQYF.

This chain links TRBV5-4 with TRBJ2-1; 10 bases line up with TRBD2. The CDR3 loop spans 18 amino acids. J was trimmed by 7 bases and V by 1 base; bases with no gene match: 14. CDR1 is SGHNT and CDR2 is YYREEE in the germline V gene (reference sequence). In DNA form, the CDR3 reads TGTGCCAGCAGCTTGCGGGGGTCACTAGCGGGATGGAGAAATGAGCAGTTCTTC. Protein sequence: CASSLRGSLAGWRNEQFF.

As regards this clone: The DNA is omitted, as the CDR3 cannot be located on it reliably, and the CDR3 follows TCRdb's listing. The rearrangement uses TRBV6-4 and TRBJ1-2. Including both end residues, the CDR3 is 16 amino acids long. The germline CDR1 and CDR2 sequences are MRHNA and SNTAGT. CDR3 sequence: CVSSDARRPGDYGCTF.

The V gene is TRBV4-1, the J gene TRBJ2-1, with no clear D. Trimming pared 1 base from V and 1 base from J, leaving 8 bases between. The CDR3 consists of 15 residues. The germline gives CDR1 MGHRA, CDR2 YSYEKL. This chain's CDR3 is CASSQARPSYNEQFF. CDR3 bases: TGCGCCAGCAGCCAAGCCCGTCCTTCCTACAATGAGCAGTTCTTC.

This clone was observed a single time. The chain employs TRBV19 and TRBJ1-1; a weak D match, TRBD1 (6 bases). Germline V gene sequence: CDR1 LNHDA, CDR2 SQIVND (reference sequence). The CDR3 sequence is 18 residues long. Trimming took off 0 bases at V and 0 bases at J, with 17 bases between the two ends. The CDR3 DNA reads TGTGCCAGTAGTATAGATGGGGGGCGGTGGGATATGAACACTGAAGCTTTCTTT. This codes for CASSIDGGRWDMNTEAFF.

This chain uses TRBV4-3 with TRBJ2-7; D not resolved. CDR3 size: 15 residues. Trimming removed 0 bases from V and 1 base from J, with 10 bases in between. From germline, CDR1 is LGHNA and CDR2 YSLEER. CDR3 nucleotides: TGCGCCAGCAGCCAAGATGCATCGACTTCCTACGAGCAGTACTTC. Protein: CASSQDASTSYEQYF.

This CDR3 reads CASSFSREETQYF. CDR3 nucleotides: TGTGCCAGCAGTTTTTCCAGGGAAGAGACCCAGTACTTC. V and J are TRBV27 and TRBJ2-5; maybe TRBD1 (5 bases). Germline assignment: CDR1 MNHEY and CDR2 SMNVEV (reference sequence). This CDR3 is built from 13 residues. V lost 3 bases and J 3 bases, leaving 8 bases between the germline ends.

The chain recombines TRBV30 with TRBJ1-1; 7 nucleotides align to TRBD1. Germline CDR1 GTSNPN, CDR2 SVGIG (reference sequence). V dropped 4 bases and J dropped 3; count of bases not matched to a gene: 5. The length of the CDR3 is 13 residues. The chain's CDR3 is CAWNGDSYTEAFF. CDR3 coding DNA: TGTGCCTGGAACGGGGACAGCTACACTGAAGCTTTCTTT.

The chain employs TRBV4-3 and TRBJ1-3; D is ambiguous. The germline gives CDR1 LGHNA, CDR2 YSLEER. CDR3 length equals 13 residues. The V end was cut by 1 base, the J end by 4 bases, with 5 bases between. CDR3 coding DNA: TGCGCCAGCAGCCAAGGGCTCGGAAACACCATATATTTT. This codes for CASSQGLGNTIYF.